The 3 T cell receptor beta chains in this list originate from one sample, sequenced in a study of vaccination and CD4 T cells after COVID-19. Treatment denoted: roughly 10-day PBMC culture with coronavirus spike peptide pools or control peptides (ViraFEST assay). The antigens for these receptors are not known. Cultured CD4+ T-cell DNA underwent Oncomine TCR Beta short-read sequencing. TCRdb analysed the PCR reads with MiXCR anew, one entry per CDR3 protein. Among around 14,000 distinct CDR3 sequences, about 57% were seen once, and the ten largest hold about 9.3%. The specimen was CD4+ T cells from blood, cultured in vitro. Receptors were obtained from a human donor who had recovered from COVID-19.

The CDR3 DNA follows: TGTGCCAGTAGTTACCAGGTTTGGGACAGGGGGCAAGGCTACACCTTC. Translating it yields CASSYQVWDRGQGYTF. V gene TRBV19 combines with J gene TRBJ1-2, with TRBD1 identical over 12 bases. Germline V gene data show CDR1 as LNHDA and CDR2 as SQIVND (reference sequence). This CDR3 is 16 amino acids long. J was trimmed by 8 bases and V by 5 bases; bases with no gene match: 12.

The chain has TRBV27 and TRBJ2-6; 7 bases are shared with TRBD1. After removal of 2 bases from V and 0 bases from J, the junction contained 1 base not matched to a gene. The CDR3 consists of 16 residues. Germline V gives CDR1 MNHEY, CDR2 SMNVEV (reference sequence). The CDR3 nucleotides read TGTGCCAGCAGTTTACGACAGGGCTCTGGGGCCAACGTCCTGACTTTC. Protein product: CASSLRQGSGANVLTF.

Only a few counts were recorded for this clonotype. The chain employs TRBV20-1 and TRBJ2-3, with TRBD1 matching over 10 bases. The V gene end was trimmed by 4 bases and the J gene end by 6 bases; junction bases not matched to a gene: 7. The CDR3 contains 14 residues. The germline V gene has CDR1 DFQATT and CDR2 SNEGSKA (reference sequence). CDR3 nucleotide sequence: TGCAGTGCTAAAGACAGGGGGCCTAGGGATACGCAGTATTTT. It codes for CSAKDRGPRDTQYF.